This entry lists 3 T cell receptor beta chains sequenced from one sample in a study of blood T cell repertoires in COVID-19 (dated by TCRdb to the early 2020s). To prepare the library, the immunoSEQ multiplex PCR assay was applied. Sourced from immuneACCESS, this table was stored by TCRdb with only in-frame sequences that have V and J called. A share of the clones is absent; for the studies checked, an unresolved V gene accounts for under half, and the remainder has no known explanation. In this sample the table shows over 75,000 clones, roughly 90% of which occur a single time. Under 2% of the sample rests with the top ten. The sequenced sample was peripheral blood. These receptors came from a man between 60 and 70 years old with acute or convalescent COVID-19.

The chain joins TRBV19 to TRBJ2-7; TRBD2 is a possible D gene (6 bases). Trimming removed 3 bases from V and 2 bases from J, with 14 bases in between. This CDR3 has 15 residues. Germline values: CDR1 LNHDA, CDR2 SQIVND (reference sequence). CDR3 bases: TGTGCCAGTAGTATCGGTGCAGGAGGGACCTACGAGCAGTACTTC. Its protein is CASSIGAGGTYEQYF.

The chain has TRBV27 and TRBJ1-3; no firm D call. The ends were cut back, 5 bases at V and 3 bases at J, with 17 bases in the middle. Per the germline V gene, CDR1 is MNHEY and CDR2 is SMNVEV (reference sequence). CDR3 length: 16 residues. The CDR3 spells CASSPRSISGGNTIYF. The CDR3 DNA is TGTGCCAGCAGTCCCCGTTCCATCAGCGGTGGAAACACCATATATTTT.

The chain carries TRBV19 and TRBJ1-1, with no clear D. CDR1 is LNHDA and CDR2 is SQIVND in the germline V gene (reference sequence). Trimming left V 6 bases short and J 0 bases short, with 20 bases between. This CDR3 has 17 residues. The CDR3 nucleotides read TGTGCCAGTAGGGTCCGGGGAGGTGTGAAAATGAACACTGAAGCTTTCTTT. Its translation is CASRVRGGVKMNTEAFF. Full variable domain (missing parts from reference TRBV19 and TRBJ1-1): DGGITQSPKYLFRKEGQNVTLSCEQNLNHDAMYWYRQDPGQGLRLIYYSQIVNDFQKGDIAEGYSVSREKKESFPLTVTSAQKNPTAFYLCASRVRGGVKMNTEAFFGQGTRLTVV.